The 20 T cell receptor beta chains presented below share a single source sample, sequenced in a study of CD8 T cells in ankylosing spondylitis. TCRdb redid the calling of the 5' RACE reads with MiXCR, one entry per CDR3 protein. The table records just over 350,000 distinct CDR3 sequences, 20% of them present only once. The sequenced sample consisted of blood, either unsorted or a sorted T cell fraction (not recorded which). These receptors originate from a male donor with ankylosing spondylitis or in good health (not recorded which).

The chain recombines TRBV6-1 with TRBJ2-7; D gene unclear. Germline values: CDR1 MNHNS, CDR2 SASEGT. This CDR3 has 18 amino acids. V lost 4 bases and J lost 7, with 29 bases in between. The CDR3 bases are TGTGCCAGCAGTGTGGGATTAAGCACTGCCCTCCTTACCTGGGAGCAGTACTTC. Its protein product is CASSVGLSTALLTWEQYF.

The table lists this clonotype with a few counts. V gene TRBV12-3 or TRBV12-4 combines with J gene TRBJ2-1; D is perhaps TRBD1 (5 bases). Trimming pared 5 bases from V and 7 bases from J, leaving 18 bases between. CDR3 length: 15 residues. For the CDR3, the DNA is TGTGCCAGCAGTAGCTTTGAGTTAAGGGGAAATGAGCAGTTCTTC. Amino acids: CASSSFELRGNEQFF.

V gene TRBV10-2 combines with J gene TRBJ2-3, with 7 positions matching TRBD1. This CDR3 comprises 14 residues. The trim removed 9 bases at V and 2 bases at J, leaving 8 bases unmatched. CDR1 is WSHSY, CDR2 SAAADI, per germline. CDR3 region: CASKVTGDTDTQYF. CDR3 sequence (DNA): TGCGCCAGTAAAGTCACAGGGGACACAGATACGCAGTATTTT.

The chain combines TRBV29-1 with TRBJ2-7; D is undetermined. Germline lookup yields CDR1 SQVTM and CDR2 ANQGSEA. Trimming left V 7 bases short and J 7 bases short, with 20 bases between. This CDR3 has 13 amino acids. The CDR3 DNA is TGCAGCGCAAGATCGCCCCGTTTTGATGAGCAGTACTTC. Translated, it gives CSARSPRFDEQYF.

V and J are TRBV12-3 or TRBV12-4 and TRBJ2-5; 9 nucleotides align to TRBD2. The CDR3 is made up of 16 amino acids. The trim removed 3 bases at V and 2 bases at J, leaving 7 bases unmatched. The CDR3: CASSFVASGDQETQYF. As DNA, the CDR3 is TGTGCCAGCAGTTTTGTGGCTAGCGGGGATCAAGAGACCCAGTACTTC.

This clonotype was found a few times. This sequence joins TRBV6-6 and TRBJ1-1, with D possibly being TRBD1 (5 bases). Germline V gives CDR1 MNHNY, CDR2 SVGAGI (reference sequence). V lost 6 bases and J lost 0, with 8 bases in between. This CDR3 is 13 amino acids long. The CDR3 DNA reads TGTGCCAGCAGCCAGACAGTGAACACTGAAGCTTTCTTT. Protein: CASSQTVNTEAFF.

The sample holds a few counts of this clonotype. The rearrangement joins TRBV7-8 to TRBJ2-3, with 8 bases fitting TRBD2. The length of the CDR3 is 15 residues. Trimming at V came to 5 bases and at J to 1 base, leaving 5 bases not matched to a gene. The germline gives CDR1 SGHVS, CDR2 FQNEAQ. CDR3 protein: CASSANSGGTDTQYF. The DNA of the CDR3 is TGTGCCAGCAGCGCTAATAGCGGGGGCACAGATACGCAGTATTTT.

This clonotype showed up just a few times. The V call is TRBV4-1, the J call TRBJ2-3; perhaps TRBD2 as D (6 bases). Per germline, CDR1 MGHRA and CDR2 YSYEKL. This CDR3 region has 17 residues. V lost 3 bases and J 2 bases, leaving 18 bases between the germline ends. The CDR3 sequence: CASSQSGTADLTDTQYF. CDR3 nucleotide sequence: TGCGCCAGCAGCCAGTCCGGGACTGCAGACCTCACAGATACGCAGTATTTT.

This clonotype has more than one count but fewer than ten. The chain combines TRBV12-3 or TRBV12-4 with TRBJ2-3, with TRBD1 matching 7 bases. V dropped 7 bases and J dropped 1; count of bases not matched to a gene: 8. The CDR3 is 15 residues long. The CDR3 DNA reads as TGTGCCAGCAATTCACCGACAGGGCGCACAGATACGCAGTATTTT. It is translated as CASNSPTGRTDTQYF.

This clonotype was detected only a few times. This rearrangement joins TRBV11-2 to TRBJ2-7; D is perhaps TRBD2 (7 bases). V lost 1 base and J 3 bases, leaving 13 bases between the germline ends. CDR3 length equals 15 residues. The V gene's germline CDR1 is SGHAT and CDR2 FQNNGV. The CDR3 sequence: CASSLVWGGNYEQYF. In nucleotides, the CDR3 is TGTGCCAGCAGCTTAGTGTGGGGGGGCAACTACGAGCAGTACTTC.

This sequence joins TRBV2 and TRBJ2-3; D is perhaps TRBD2 (5 bases). Germline assignment: CDR1 SNHLY and CDR2 FYNNEI. There are 13 residues in the CDR3. V was trimmed by 7 bases and J by 6 bases, leaving 14 bases between them. The DNA of the CDR3 is TGTGCCAGCACCCCCGTAGAGCGGGATACGCAGTATTTT. Amino acid sequence: CASTPVERDTQYF. Full variable domain (outside the CDR3, taken from reference TRBV2 and TRBJ2-3): EPEVTQTPSHQVTQMGQEVILRCVPISNHLYFYWYRQILGQKVEFLVSFYNNEISEKSEIFDDQFSVERPDGSNFTLKIRSTKLEDSAMYFCASTPVERDTQYFGPGTRLTVL.

CDR3: CASRPPAGAGFTYF. The CDR3 DNA sequence: TGTGCCAGCAGGCCACCGGCGGGGGCGGGCTTCACGTACTTC. This chain links TRBV7-9 with TRBJ2-5, with a weak D call TRBD2 (7 bases). Per germline, CDR1 SEHNR and CDR2 FQNEAQ (reference sequence). CDR3 size: 14 residues. Trimming took 6 bases from V and 13 from J, leaving 24 bases between them. Full variable domain (missing parts from reference TRBV7-9 and TRBJ2-5): DTGVSQNPRHKITKRGQNVTFRCDPISEHNRLYWYRQTLGQGPEFLTYFQNEAQLEKSRLLSDRFSAERPKGSFSTLEIQRTEQGDSAMYLCASRPPAGAGFTYFGPGTRLLVL.

This clonotype was observed a handful of times. This chain links TRBV11-2 with TRBJ2-7; the D gene is possibly TRBD1 (5 bases). Germline V gene data show CDR1 as SGHAT and CDR2 as FQNNGV. The length of the CDR3 is 15 residues. V lost 5 bases and J 3 bases, leaving 17 bases between the germline ends. CDR3 nucleotides: TGTGCCAGCAGCGATATTCGGGCAGGGCACTACGAGCAGTACTTC. Protein: CASSDIRAGHYEQYF.

This clonotype was observed a handful of times. The chain employs TRBV29-1 and TRBJ2-2; D uncertain. This CDR3 region has 11 residues. In germline, CDR1 is SQVTM, CDR2 ANQGSEA. Between the trimmed V and J ends, which lost 3 bases and 5 bases, there was a span of 4 bases. The CDR3 protein is CSVEFTGELFF. The CDR3 bases are TGCAGCGTTGAGTTTACCGGGGAGCTGTTTTTT.

This clonotype has only a few counts. The rearrangement links TRBV28 to TRBJ2-7, with 8 positions matching TRBD1. After removal of 8 bases from V and 5 bases from J, the junction contained 5 bases not matched to a gene. CDR1 is MDHEN and CDR2 is SYDVKM in the germline V gene. The CDR3 contains 12 residues. The CDR3 sequence: CASRTGFDEQYF. CDR3 bases: TGTGCCAGCCGGACAGGGTTCGACGAGCAGTACTTC.

In this sample, this clonotype turned up a few times. J is TRBJ2-3 and V is TRBV2; 13 positions match TRBD2. CDR1 is SNHLY, CDR2 FYNNEI, per germline. The junction had 0 bases not matched to a gene; V was cut back by 3 bases and J by 0 bases. The CDR3 loop spans 16 amino acids. The CDR3 reads CASSEGLAGSTDTQYF. For the CDR3, the DNA is TGTGCCAGCAGTGAGGGACTAGCGGGGAGCACAGATACGCAGTATTTT.

This clonotype occurred a few times. CDR3 DNA sequence: TGCAGCGTCTCGTGGACCGGGAATGAAAAACTGTTTTTT. Its protein is CSVSWTGNEKLFF. This chain uses TRBV29-1 with TRBJ1-4; D is uncertain. Germline V gene lookup returns CDR1 SQVTM and CDR2 ANQGSEA. The length of the CDR3 is 13 residues. The V and J ends lost 6 bases and 5 bases respectively, with 13 bases between them.

CDR3 in DNA: TGTGCCAGTAGTCGAGACAACCCCCTCAACACTGAAGCTTTCTTT. It codes for CASSRDNPLNTEAFF. The chain combines TRBV19 with TRBJ1-1, with D unclear. The CDR3 runs 15 residues. Germline CDR1 reads LNHDA; CDR2 reads SQIVND (reference sequence). The ends were cut back, 5 bases at V and 2 bases at J, with 15 bases in the middle.

In its sample, this clonotype was seen a few times. The gene calls are TRBV7-8 and TRBJ2-3; 8 nucleotides line up with TRBD2. Germline assignment: CDR1 SGHVS and CDR2 FQNEAQ. The CDR3 is 16 amino acids. Trimming removed 1 base from V and 4 bases from J; junction bases left unmatched: 7. CDR3 sequence reads: CASSLVPGGPPDTQYF. In DNA, the CDR3 is TGTGCCAGCAGCTTAGTCCCGGGGGGGCCCCCAGATACGCAGTATTTT.

This chain uses TRBV6-2 or TRBV6-3 with TRBJ2-1; 10 bases agree with TRBD2. After removal of 5 bases from V and 4 bases from J, the junction contained 8 bases not matched to a gene. The CDR3 covers 16 residues. Looked up from germline, CDR1 is MNHEY and CDR2 is SVGEGT. The CDR3 coding sequence is TGTGCCAGCAGTCCCGGACTAGCGGAACCATACAATGAGCAGTTCTTC. Encoded protein: CASSPGLAEPYNEQFF.